The TCR beta chain described here comes from a study of blood T cell repertoires in COVID-19. Overall study: In each case, the material was cDNA or gDNA derived from T cells, B-cell-depleted T cells, or PBMCs.

Authors' data handling: Estimated nucleated cell counts came from reference gene primer amplification. Clones were read by immunoSEQ multiplex PCR, and TCRdb kept only the in-frame ones, dropping some. Clone size and the V and J calls come from that table; the DNA yielded D and trimming. Of approximately 250,000 clones in the sample, around nine tenths were seen once. Contact with a PCR-confirmed or clinician-diagnosed COVID-19 case occurred within 2 weeks of entry. This CDR3 region has 13 residues. In germline, CDR1 is LNHDA, CDR2 SQIVND (reference sequence). Trimming removed 5 bases from V and 4 bases from J, with 11 bases in between.

This TCR was recovered from a woman aged 40 to 50 who had been exposed to COVID-19. Sequenced input: PBMCs or T cells enriched from blood (not recorded which). The gene calls are TRBV19 and TRBJ1-2; D is unclear. This chain's CDR3 is CASSWREGYGYTF. The CDR3 nucleotides are TGTGCCAGTAGTTGGAGGGAGGGCTATGGCTACACCTTC.